Following are 29 T cell receptor beta chains from one sample sequenced in a study of control samples from healthy donors and cancer patients. Produced via immunoSEQ multiplex PCR; TCRdb's table is partial and in-frame only. The sample includes over 150,000 clones, about nine tenths of them seen just once. The sample taken for sequencing was blood. The receptors originated from a woman aged 40 to 50 in good health.

This clone appeared a single time. J is TRBJ2-3 and V is TRBV5-1; weak D call: TRBD1 (5 bases). There are 15 residues in the CDR3. With 1 base removed from V and 7 bases from J, the gap between germline ends came to 16 bases. Germline CDR1 SGHRS, CDR2 YFSETQ. The CDR3 coding sequence is TGCGCCAGCAGCTTGTCGGTGACAGACGCATATACGCAGTATTTT. It encodes CASSLSVTDAYTQYF.

The chain has TRBV14 and TRBJ2-5, with D uncertain. Per the germline V gene, CDR1 is SGHDN and CDR2 is FVKESK. Trimming shortened V by 3 bases and J by 5 bases, and 7 bases separated the two germline ends. CDR3 length equals 12 residues. The CDR3 loop is CASSQVGETQYF. In nucleotides, the CDR3 is TGTGCCAGCAGCCAGGTTGGGGAGACCCAGTACTTC.

The genes are TRBV18 and TRBJ2-7; 10 positions agree with TRBD2. Germline loops: CDR1 KGHSH, CDR2 LQKENI. Losses at the gene ends were 1 base for V and 4 bases for J; bases not matched to a gene: 4. The length of the CDR3 is 15 residues. CDR3 nucleotide sequence: TGTGCCAGCTCACCACTTCTAGCGGGGGAATACGAGCAGTACTTC. Translation gives CASSPLLAGEYEQYF.

CDR3 bases: TGCGCCAGCAGCAATTTAGACCCGAACACCGGGGAGCTGTTTTTT. It specifies CASSNLDPNTGELFF. This chain uses TRBV5-1 with TRBJ2-2; D unresolved. V lost 4 bases to trimming and J lost 0 bases, with 10 bases between them. CDR1 is SGHRS and CDR2 is YFSETQ in the germline V gene. CDR3 length equals 15 residues.

The chain employs TRBV27 and TRBJ1-3, with 10 bases aligning to TRBD1. Unmatched junction bases numbered 8, after V lost 6 bases and J lost 3 bases. This CDR3 is 16 amino acids long. The germline CDR1 and CDR2 sequences are MNHEY and SMNVEV (reference sequence). CDR3 bases: TGTGCCAGCAGCTCAGGACAGGGGGTGGGTGGAAACACCATATATTTT. This gives the protein CASSSGQGVGGNTIYF.

The genes are TRBV6-5 and TRBJ1-2; D is unresolved. Germline CDR1 is MNHEY and CDR2 is SVGAGI. This CDR3 is built from 15 residues. Trimming stripped 0 bases from V and 3 bases from J, with 11 bases between. This chain's CDR3 is CASSYSRGWHYGYTF. CDR3 bases: TGTGCCAGCAGTTACTCGCGGGGATGGCACTATGGCTACACCTTC.

V usage is TRBV18 and J usage is TRBJ1-1; perhaps TRBD1 as D (6 bases). CDR1 and CDR2 from the germline V gene are KGHSH and LQKENI. CDR3 length equals 15 residues. V was shortened by 3 bases and J by 8 bases, with 19 bases between the two germline ends. CDR3 DNA sequence: TGTGCCAGCTCACCTGCTTCAGGCTTAGGGGGGGAAGCTTTCTTT. Amino acids: CASSPASGLGGEAFF.

This chain links TRBV9 with TRBJ2-5; no definite D call. Germline CDR1 reads SGDLS; CDR2 reads YYNGEE. The CDR3 sequence is 11 residues long. V gave up 4 bases and J gave up 0 bases, with 1 base separating them. CDR3 bases: TGTGCCAGCAGCAACCAAGAGACCCAGTACTTC. Translating gives CASSNQETQYF.

The chain recombines TRBV2 with TRBJ1-1; tentative D call: TRBD1 (5 bases). CDR1 is SNHLY and CDR2 is FYNNEI in the germline V gene. The CDR3 sequence is 13 residues long. The V end was cut by 3 bases, the J end by 11 bases, with 16 bases between. The CDR3 loop is CASSEMSSGRAFF. CDR3 sequence (DNA): TGTGCCAGCAGTGAGATGTCGTCAGGGAGGGCTTTCTTT. Together with reference TRBV2 and TRBJ1-1, the CDR3 gives the full variable domain: EPEVTQTPSHQVTQMGQEVILRCVPISNHLYFYWYRQILGQKVEFLVSFYNNEISEKSEIFDDQFSVERPDGSNFTLKIRSTKLEDSAMYFCASSEMSSGRAFFGQGTRLTVV.

J is TRBJ2-7 and V is TRBV27, with TRBD1 identical over 10 bases. The germline gives CDR1 MNHEY, CDR2 SMNVEV (reference sequence). This CDR3 has 14 amino acids. V lost 6 bases to trimming and J lost 4 bases; unmatched junction nucleotides: 6. The DNA of the CDR3 is TGTGCCAGCAGGCTGACAGGGGGCAAGTACGAGCAGTACTTC. Protein product: CASRLTGGKYEQYF.

The J gene is TRBJ1-4, the V gene TRBV5-1; the match to TRBD1 covers 7 bases. The CDR3 consists of 17 residues. V lost 3 bases and J lost 7; bases outside the gene matches: 15. In germline, CDR1 is SGHRS, CDR2 YFSETQ. CDR3 bases: TGCGCCAGCAGCTACTCTCCTACAGGGGTGCTGGGTGAAAAACTGTTTTTT. The encoded protein is CASSYSPTGVLGEKLFF.

The rearrangement links TRBV12-3 or TRBV12-4 to TRBJ1-1; D unresolved. The V and J ends lost 1 base and 6 bases respectively, with 6 bases between them. The CDR3 runs to 12 residues. CDR3 coding DNA: TGTGCCAGCAGTTTAGGAACATCTGAAGCTTTCTTT. This translates into CASSLGTSEAFF.

The rearrangement links TRBV7-8 to TRBJ1-1, with D maybe TRBD1 (5 bases). V was pared by 1 base and J by 9 bases, with 18 bases between. The CDR3 is 15 amino acids. The germline V gene encodes CDR1 SGHVS and CDR2 FQNEAQ. In DNA form, the CDR3 reads TGTGCCAGCAGCTTAGGGATGGGCGGGGGTTCAAAAGCTTTCTTT. As protein: CASSLGMGGGSKAFF.

The CDR3 spells CATSRDKIGQGRNQPQHF. The CDR3 DNA follows: TGTGCCACCAGCAGAGATAAGATCGGACAGGGCCGCAATCAGCCCCAGCATTTT. J is TRBJ1-5 and V is TRBV15; 8 bases match TRBD1. This CDR3 spans 18 amino acids. Looked up from germline, CDR1 is LNHNV and CDR2 is YYDKDF (reference sequence). Trimming at V came to 0 bases and at J to 2 bases, leaving 9 bases not matched to a gene.

V usage is TRBV3-1 (or the pseudogene TRBV3-2) and J usage is TRBJ2-1; 7 bases are shared with TRBD1. The V gene end was trimmed by 8 bases and the J gene end by 2 bases; junction bases not matched to a gene: 9. The length of the CDR3 is 15 residues. Germline loops: CDR1 LGHDT, CDR2 YNNKEL (reference sequence). The CDR3 DNA sequence: TGTGCCAGCGGATCGGACGGGACAGCCTACAATGAGCAGTTCTTC. Translating it yields CASGSDGTAYNEQFF.

Note on this clone: The germline gene is not matched at one end of the junction; a read error may be the cause. CDR3 coding DNA: TGTGCCAGCAGTCACTCGGGCTCCCCGGGAAAACTGTTTTTT. The encoded protein is CASSHSGSPGKLFF. The chain is built from TRBV6-5 and TRBJ1-4; no clear D gene. This CDR3 has 14 residues. Germline values: CDR1 MNHEY, CDR2 SVGAGI.

The rearrangement uses TRBV11-2 and TRBJ2-2, with D hard to call. CDR1 and CDR2 from the germline V gene are SGHAT and FQNNGV. Trimming stripped 4 bases from V and 4 bases from J, with 16 bases between. The CDR3 runs to 16 residues. The CDR3 DNA reads TGTGCCAGCAGCTCTCGGGTAGGGATCGTCACCGGGGAGCTGTTTTTT. This translates into CASSSRVGIVTGELFF.

The rearrangement joins TRBV14 to TRBJ2-5; TRBD2 matches 9 bases. The germline V gene encodes CDR1 SGHDN and CDR2 FVKESK. This CDR3 region has 18 residues. The ends lost 6 bases at V and 1 base at J; junction bases unmatched: 15. CDR3 nucleotide sequence: TGTGCCAGCAGTCCGGGACTAGCTTCGTCACCCTTCCAAGAGACCCAGTACTTC. Its translation is CASSPGLASSPFQETQYF.

The chain joins TRBV20-1 to TRBJ1-1; 7 nucleotides agree with TRBD1. With V trimmed by 3 bases and J by 1 base, 5 bases remained unmatched. Germline V gives CDR1 DFQATT, CDR2 SNEGSKA (reference sequence). The CDR3 runs 14 residues. The CDR3 nucleotides are TGCAGTGCTAGTTTTTCAGGGGGGAACACTGAAGCTTTCTTT. It yields the protein CSASFSGGNTEAFF.

The chain combines TRBV10-3 with TRBJ2-7, with 8 bases fitting TRBD1. The germline V gene encodes CDR1 ENHRY and CDR2 SYGVKD. V shed 7 bases and J 6 bases; nucleotides not matched to a gene: 8. This CDR3 contains 13 residues. In nucleotides, the CDR3 is TGTGCCATCAACCCGGGACAGGCTGGCGAGCAGTACTTC. Protein: CAINPGQAGEQYF.

The rearrangement uses TRBV7-9 and TRBJ2-7; TRBD1 matches 10 bases. The junction had 4 bases not matched to a gene; V was cut back by 5 bases and J by 3 bases. CDR3 length: 14 amino acids. Germline CDR1 is SEHNR and CDR2 is FQNEAQ (reference sequence). The CDR3 DNA sequence: TGTGCCAGCAGCCCCAGGGACAGGGGCTACGAGCAGTACTTC. Residues: CASSPRDRGYEQYF.

The gene calls are TRBV7-9 and TRBJ2-7; D not certain. The germline V and J ends were trimmed by 6 bases and 2 bases, with 5 bases remaining between them. There are 11 residues in the CDR3. CDR1 and CDR2 from the germline V gene are SEHNR and FQNEAQ (reference sequence). The CDR3 here is CASSSTYEQYF. The DNA for the CDR3 is TGTGCCAGCAGTTCGACCTACGAGCAGTACTTC.

The J gene is TRBJ2-1, the V gene TRBV14; maybe TRBD1 (6 bases). The CDR3 spans 15 residues. Germline CDR1 and CDR2: SGHDN and FVKESK. The V end lost 6 bases, the J end lost 8 bases, and 20 bases lay between the germline ends. CDR3 nucleotides: TGTGCCAGCAGTACCGGGACAACGACGGTACATGAGCAGTTCTTC. Translated: CASSTGTTTVHEQFF.

The chain employs TRBV12-3 or TRBV12-4 and TRBJ1-3, with D possibly being TRBD1 (5 bases). The CDR3 covers 13 residues. The V end lost 8 bases, the J end lost 0 bases, and 8 bases lay between the germline ends. The CDR3 DNA follows: TGTGCCAGCGCAGGGAACTCTGGAAACACCATATATTTT. Residues: CASAGNSGNTIYF.

This clone was seen once. This sequence joins TRBV18 and TRBJ2-7; 7 bases agree with TRBD1. The germline gives CDR1 KGHSH, CDR2 LQKENI. V dropped 5 bases and J dropped 5; count of bases not matched to a gene: 12. The CDR3 has 15 residues. CDR3 sequence: CASSEQPTGLDEQYF. CDR3 nucleotides: TGTGCCAGCTCAGAGCAACCGACAGGGCTGGACGAGCAGTACTTC.

As for this clone: An end of the junction does not agree with germline; a read error may underlie this. This rearrangement joins TRBV5-6 to TRBJ1-4; no reliable D call. The CDR3 has 12 residues. Per the germline V gene, CDR1 is SGHDT and CDR2 is YYEEEE. The CDR3 nucleotides read TGTGCCAGCAGCTTGGCCAATGGAAAACTGTTTTTT. Translating gives CASSLANGKLFF.

V gene TRBV9 combines with J gene TRBJ2-1; D perhaps matches TRBD2 (7 bases). The V gene lost 6 bases and the J gene lost 7 bases, with 11 bases spanning the gap. CDR3 length: 12 residues. Germline values: CDR1 SGDLS, CDR2 YYNGEE. The CDR3: CASNRGANEQFF. Written as DNA, the CDR3 is TGTGCCAGCAATCGGGGGGCGAATGAGCAGTTCTTC.

The chain joins TRBV6-5 to TRBJ2-5, with a possible D match to TRBD1 (6 bases). Trimming removed 2 bases at V and 5 bases at J, with 15 bases between. CDR1 MNHEY and CDR2 SVGAGI come from the germline V gene. The CDR3 runs to 15 residues. CDR3 loop: CASSYKNRAVETQYF. In DNA form, the CDR3 reads TGTGCCAGCAGTTACAAGAACAGGGCCGTGGAGACCCAGTACTTC.

Only one count was recorded for this clone. The rearrangement links TRBV6-1 to TRBJ2-2; 11 bases align to TRBD2. From germline, CDR1 is MNHNS and CDR2 SASEGT. The CDR3 totals 17 residues. The J segment lost 5 bases and the V segment lost 1 base, leaving 6 bases of the junction unmatched. Written as DNA, the CDR3 is TGTGCCAGCAGTGAAGTTGGACTAGCGGGCGTAACCGGGGAGCTGTTTTTT. It codes for CASSEVGLAGVTGELFF.